Sequencing of this TCR beta chain was carried out in a study of shared clonotypes between healthy human individuals (dated by TCRdb to about 2020). At the level of the whole study: A couple of women and a few men aged 18 to 49 years were included in the cohort. For each donor, three plates each were used for CD4 naive and CD4 memory, two plates were used for CD8 naive, and one plate was used for CD8 memory. To estimate repertoire size and how much clonotypes are shared between individuals, the study performed deep sequencing of blood TCR repertoires from a handful of healthy adults. To increase sequencing depth and limit assay-specific biases, TCR repertoire library preparation and sequencing were carried out by different laboratories using diverse techniques. Per donor, leukapheresis produced somewhere between about 0.85 and 8.9 billion PBMCs.

Donors were healthy HIV-negative adults with no recently reported acute infections or vaccinations. Only Caucasian adults living in Nashville, Tennessee, USA were represented among the donors. CD4+ T cells were enriched by magnetic negative selection; naive cells were then positively selected on CD45RA, and the negative fraction formed the memory subset. Blood was obtained by leukapheresis, after which PBMCs were separated by Ficoll-Histopaque density gradient centrifugation and cryopreserved in liquid nitrogen vapor phase. Analytical flow cytometry was used to check the purity and quantity of every magnetically sorted T cell population. From each sorted fraction, genomic DNA was isolated and quantified by UV absorbance on a Nanodrop 2000c. What the authors observed across the whole study: Incomplete sequencing was indicated by rarefaction of sorted-subset datasets, despite the large sequencing depth. Sampling was limited to blood, and TCR repertoires in tissue likely differ from TCR repertoires in blood. When a handful of donors were compared, the shared fraction of clonotypes was around 5% for naive CD4, 3.5% to 4% for naive CD8, 2.3% for memory CD4, and 0.35% to 0.4% for memory CD8. Pairwise subsampling led to the expectation that sequencing depth would affect the degree of clonotype sharing among donors. Compared with non-shared clonotypes, clonotypes shared by all four sorted-subset donors had higher generation probabilities. Naive subsets generally had larger estimated clonotype richness than memory subsets. Because the study included a small number of donors, the genetic and exposure-history diversity represented was limited.

In the case of this clone: This receptor's antigen is unknown. No much larger clone exists at a distance of one base, and base qualities are not known.

Taken from cysteine to phenylalanine, the CDR3 has 16 residues. The kept DNA is CDR3 alone, 48 bases in frame from the first base. The germline V gene encodes CDR1 GTSNPN and CDR2 SVGIG (reference sequence). For this chain, trimming is 2 bases at the V end and 4 bases at the J end, and the number of junction bases without a gene match is 6. TCR CDR3 regions were amplified from genomic DNA by multiplex PCR using the deep immunoSEQ assay. For each cell subset, the extracted genomic DNA was distributed evenly across all wells of several immunoSEQ 96-well plates, and each plate served as one replicate. For sorted subsets, approximately 190 ng genomic DNA, equal to tens of thousands of T cell genomes, was loaded into each replicate PCR. Purified libraries were quantified with a Qubit 3.0 fluorometer, sized on a Bioanalyzer 2100, and re-quantified with the KAPA Library Quantification kit. Every immunoSEQ 96-well plate was sequenced on a separate single-read 150-cycle Illumina NextSeq 550 flow cell. The paper's processing steps were these. Because the immunoSEQ output included only junctional sequences and no quality scores, the filtering could not be the same as the filtering used for full-length reads. Sequences were annotated with PyIR, a Python wrapper for IgBLAST v1.9, using IMGT germline references to assign V/J genes and CDR3. Reads were removed for weak V/J assignments (E-value above 1e-6), missing CDR3, stop codons, out-of-frame junctions, or ambiguous translated residues. V3J clonotypes were defined as sequences sharing an identical inferred V gene, J gene, and CDR3 amino acid sequence. The percentage overlap between two repertoires was calculated by dividing the number of shared unique clonotypes by the size of the smaller repertoire. RTK rarefaction, the Chao1 estimator, and Recon v2.1 estimates of unobserved clonotypes were used to assess repertoire richness. For all TCRbeta clonotypes obtained by the gDNA method from four donors, generation probabilities were computed with OLGA. This is the immuneACCESS table as TCRdb keeps it, with only in-frame sequences that have V and J called. A part of the clones is gone; compared with another copy, unresolved V genes explain less than half, and the rest is unexplained. V and J calls plus clone size are reproduced from that table; the DNA served to infer D and trimming. The sample data list approximately 2.1 million clones, and about 92% of these were observed just once. The ten largest account for under 0.45% of the sample.

The receptor's source is a man aged 18 to 29 in good health. Some clones in this sample may be carry-over from other donors' samples. The chain uses TRBV30 and TRBJ2-7; a stretch of 15 junction bases matches TRBD2. The sample was naive CD4+ T cells from PBMCs. This specimen's cell subset or site label, interpreted: CD45RA+ positively selected. The nucleotide sequence reads TGTGCCTGGAGTATGAGGGGACTAGCGGGAGGATACGAGCAGTACTTC. This is translated as CAWSMRGLAGGYEQYF.